This T cell receptor beta chain was retrieved from a study of blood T cell repertoires in COVID-19. Produced via immunoSEQ multiplex PCR; TCRdb's table is partial and in-frame only. The sample has 300,000 to 350,000 clones; over 80% are singletons. Material for sequencing was PBMCs or T cells enriched from blood (not recorded which). This clonotype was obtained from a man between 25 and 39 years old who had recovered from COVID-19.

DNA of the CDR3: TGTGCCAGCAGTAAGTTAGAGGGGAACACTGAAGCTTTCTTT. Residues: CASSKLEGNTEAFF. The chain is built from TRBV2 and TRBJ1-1; D uncertain. Trimming stripped 5 bases from V and 1 base from J, with 11 bases between. This CDR3 spans 14 amino acids. The germline V gene has CDR1 SNHLY and CDR2 FYNNEI.